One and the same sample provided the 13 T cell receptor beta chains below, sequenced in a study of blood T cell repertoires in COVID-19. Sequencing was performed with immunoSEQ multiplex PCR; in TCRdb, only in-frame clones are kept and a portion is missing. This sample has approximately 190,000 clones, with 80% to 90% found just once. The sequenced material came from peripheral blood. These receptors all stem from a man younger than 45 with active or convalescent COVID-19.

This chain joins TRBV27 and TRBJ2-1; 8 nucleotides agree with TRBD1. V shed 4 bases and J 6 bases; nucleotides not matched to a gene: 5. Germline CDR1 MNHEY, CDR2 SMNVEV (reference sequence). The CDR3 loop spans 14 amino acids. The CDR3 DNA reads TGTGCCAGCAGTTCGGCAGGGGGCATCAATGAGCAGTTCTTC. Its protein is CASSSAGGINEQFF.

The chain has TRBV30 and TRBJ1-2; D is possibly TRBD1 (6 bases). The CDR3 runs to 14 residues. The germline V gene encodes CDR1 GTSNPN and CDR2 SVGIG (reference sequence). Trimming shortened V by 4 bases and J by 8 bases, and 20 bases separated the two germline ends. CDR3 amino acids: CAWKVTGVSQGYTF. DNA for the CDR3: TGTGCCTGGAAAGTGACAGGTGTTTCTCAAGGCTACACCTTC.

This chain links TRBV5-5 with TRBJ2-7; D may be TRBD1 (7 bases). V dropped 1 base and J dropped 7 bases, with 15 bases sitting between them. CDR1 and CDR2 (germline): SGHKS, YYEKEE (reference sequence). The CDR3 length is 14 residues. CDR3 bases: TGTGCCAGCAGCTTGCCAGGGGGAGGAGGAGAGCAGTACTTC. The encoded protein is CASSLPGGGGEQYF.

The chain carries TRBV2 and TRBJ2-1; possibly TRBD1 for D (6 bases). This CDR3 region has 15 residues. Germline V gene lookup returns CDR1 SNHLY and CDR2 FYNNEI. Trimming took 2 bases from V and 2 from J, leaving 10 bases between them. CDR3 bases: TGTGCCAGCAGTGAAACAGGGAGTACCTACAATGAGCAGTTCTTC. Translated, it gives CASSETGSTYNEQFF.

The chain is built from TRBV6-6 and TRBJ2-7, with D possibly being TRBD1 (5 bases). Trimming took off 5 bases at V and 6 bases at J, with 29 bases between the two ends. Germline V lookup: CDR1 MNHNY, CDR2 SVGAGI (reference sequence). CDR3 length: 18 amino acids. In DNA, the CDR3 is TGTGCCAGCAGTCCGCGCCCCCCCAGGGCCGCCAAGCCACCCGAGCAGTACTTC. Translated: CASSPRPPRAAKPPEQYF.

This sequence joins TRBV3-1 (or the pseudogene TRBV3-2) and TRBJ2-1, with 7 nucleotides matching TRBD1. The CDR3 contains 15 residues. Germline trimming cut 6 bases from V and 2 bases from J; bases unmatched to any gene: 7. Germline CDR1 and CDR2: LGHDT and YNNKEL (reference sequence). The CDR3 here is CASSQGENTYNEQFF. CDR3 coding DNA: TGTGCCAGCAGTCAGGGGGAGAATACCTACAATGAGCAGTTCTTC.

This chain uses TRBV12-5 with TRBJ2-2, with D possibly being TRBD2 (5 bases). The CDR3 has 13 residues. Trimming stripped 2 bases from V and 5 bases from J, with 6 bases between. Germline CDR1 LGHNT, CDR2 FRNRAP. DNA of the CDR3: TGTGCTAGTGGTTTGTCGGGGACCGGGGAGCTGTTTTTT. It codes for CASGLSGTGELFF. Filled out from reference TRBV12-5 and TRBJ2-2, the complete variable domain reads DARVTQTPRHKVTEMGQEVTMRCQPILGHNTVFWYRQTMMQGLELLAYFRNRAPLDDSGMPKDRFSAEMPDATLATLKIQPSEPRDSAVYFCASGLSGTGELFFGEGSRLTVL.

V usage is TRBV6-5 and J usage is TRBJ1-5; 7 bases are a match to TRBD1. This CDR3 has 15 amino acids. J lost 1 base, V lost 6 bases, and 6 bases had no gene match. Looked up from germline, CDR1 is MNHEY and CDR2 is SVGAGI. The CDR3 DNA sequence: TGTGCCAGCAGGACCACAGGGGACAGCAATCAGCCCCAGCATTTT. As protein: CASRTTGDSNQPQHF.

The CDR3 bases are TGTGCCAGTACCCCCGGGACAGGGTATGGCTACACCTTC. It translates to CASTPGTGYGYTF. The V gene is TRBV19, the J gene TRBJ1-2, with 9 nucleotides matching TRBD1. The germline CDR1 and CDR2 sequences are LNHDA and SQIVND (reference sequence). CDR3 length: 13 residues. V lost 7 bases, J lost 5 bases, and 5 bases stayed unmatched.

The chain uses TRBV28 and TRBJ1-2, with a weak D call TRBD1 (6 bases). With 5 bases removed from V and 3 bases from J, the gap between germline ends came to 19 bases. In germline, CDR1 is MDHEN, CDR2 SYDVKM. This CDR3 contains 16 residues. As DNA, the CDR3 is TGTGCCAGCAGTGGAGCAGGGGCCTCTCCCCACTATGGCTACACCTTC. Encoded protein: CASSGAGASPHYGYTF.

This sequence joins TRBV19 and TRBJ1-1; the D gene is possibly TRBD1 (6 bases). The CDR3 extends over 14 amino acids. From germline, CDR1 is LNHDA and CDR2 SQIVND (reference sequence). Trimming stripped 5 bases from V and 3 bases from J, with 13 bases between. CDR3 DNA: TGTGCCAGTAGTCCGCGGGCAGGGGACACTGAAGCTTTCTTT. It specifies CASSPRAGDTEAFF.

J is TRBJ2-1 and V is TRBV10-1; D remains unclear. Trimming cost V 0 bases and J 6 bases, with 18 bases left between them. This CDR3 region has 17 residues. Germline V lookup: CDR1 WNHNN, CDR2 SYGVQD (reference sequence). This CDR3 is CASSESGPSDPGNEQFF. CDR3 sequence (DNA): TGCGCCAGCAGTGAGTCGGGCCCGTCAGACCCAGGCAATGAGCAGTTCTTC.

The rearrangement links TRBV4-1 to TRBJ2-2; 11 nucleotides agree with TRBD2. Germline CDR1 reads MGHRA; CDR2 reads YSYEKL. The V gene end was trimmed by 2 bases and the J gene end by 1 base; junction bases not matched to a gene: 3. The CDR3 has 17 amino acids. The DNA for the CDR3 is TGCGCCAGCAGCCAACGACTAGCGGGGATGAACACCGGGGAGCTGTTTTTT. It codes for CASSQRLAGMNTGELFF.